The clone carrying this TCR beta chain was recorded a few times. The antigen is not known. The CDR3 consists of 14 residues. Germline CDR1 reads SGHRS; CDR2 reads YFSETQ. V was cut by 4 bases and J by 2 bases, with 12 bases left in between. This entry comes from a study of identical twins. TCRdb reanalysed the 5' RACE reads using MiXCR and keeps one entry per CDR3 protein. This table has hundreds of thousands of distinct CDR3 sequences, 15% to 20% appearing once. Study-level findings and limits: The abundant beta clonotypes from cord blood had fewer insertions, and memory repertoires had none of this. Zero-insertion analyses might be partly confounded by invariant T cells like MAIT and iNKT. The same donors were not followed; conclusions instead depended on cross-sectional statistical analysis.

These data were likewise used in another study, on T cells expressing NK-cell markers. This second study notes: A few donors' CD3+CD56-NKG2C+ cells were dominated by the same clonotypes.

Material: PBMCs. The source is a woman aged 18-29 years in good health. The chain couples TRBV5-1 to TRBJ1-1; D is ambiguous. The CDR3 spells CASSAGMKNTEAFF. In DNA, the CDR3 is TGCGCCAGCAGCGCGGGGATGAAAAACACTGAAGCTTTCTTT.